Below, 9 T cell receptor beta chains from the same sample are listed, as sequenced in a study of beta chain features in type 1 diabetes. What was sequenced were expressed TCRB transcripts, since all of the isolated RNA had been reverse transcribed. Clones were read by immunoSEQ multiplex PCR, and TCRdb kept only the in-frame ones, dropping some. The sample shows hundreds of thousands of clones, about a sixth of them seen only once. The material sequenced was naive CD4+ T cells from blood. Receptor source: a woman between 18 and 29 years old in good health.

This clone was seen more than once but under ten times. The CDR3 DNA reads TGTGCCAGCAGCTTTAACTCCGTCGTGGGAACTGAAGCTTTCTTT. Its translation: CASSFNSVVGTEAFF. This chain uses TRBV7-9 with TRBJ1-1, with D unresolved. Germline V lookup: CDR1 SEHNR, CDR2 FQNEAQ (reference sequence). The CDR3 has 15 amino acids. V shed 3 bases and J shed 5 bases, with 16 bases lying between them.

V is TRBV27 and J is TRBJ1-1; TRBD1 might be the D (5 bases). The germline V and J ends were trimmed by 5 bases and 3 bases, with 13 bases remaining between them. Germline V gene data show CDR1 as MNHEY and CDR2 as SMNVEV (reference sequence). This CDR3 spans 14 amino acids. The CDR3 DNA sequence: TGTGCCAGCAGTCAAGAGCCAGGGTACACTGAAGCTTTCTTT. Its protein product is CASSQEPGYTEAFF.

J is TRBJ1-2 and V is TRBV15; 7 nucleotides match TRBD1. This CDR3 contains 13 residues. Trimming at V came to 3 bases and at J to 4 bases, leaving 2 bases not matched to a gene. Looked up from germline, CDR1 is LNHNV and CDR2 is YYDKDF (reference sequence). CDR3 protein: CATSSGTVYGYTF. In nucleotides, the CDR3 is TGTGCCACCAGCAGCGGGACAGTCTATGGCTACACCTTC.

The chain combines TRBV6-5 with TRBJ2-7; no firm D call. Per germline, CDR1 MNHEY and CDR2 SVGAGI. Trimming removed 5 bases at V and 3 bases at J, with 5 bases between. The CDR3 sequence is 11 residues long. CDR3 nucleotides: TGTGCCAGCAGTGCAATCTACGAGCAGTACTTC. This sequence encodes CASSAIYEQYF.

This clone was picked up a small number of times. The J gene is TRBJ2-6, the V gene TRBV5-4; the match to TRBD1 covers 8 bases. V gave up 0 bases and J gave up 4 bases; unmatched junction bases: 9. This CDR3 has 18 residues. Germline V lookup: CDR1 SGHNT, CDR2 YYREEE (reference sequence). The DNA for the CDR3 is TGTGCCAGCAGCTTGGGACAGGGGTTATCTCGCGGGGCCAACGTCCTGACTTTC. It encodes CASSLGQGLSRGANVLTF.

CDR3 in amino acids: CASSDVGQVYTGELFF. The CDR3 coding sequence is TGTGCCAGCAGCGACGTGGGACAGGTCTACACCGGGGAGCTGTTTTTT. The chain is built from TRBV7-9 and TRBJ2-2; 8 bases are shared with TRBD1. The germline V gene encodes CDR1 SEHNR and CDR2 FQNEAQ (reference sequence). The CDR3 spans 16 residues. Unmatched junction bases numbered 8, after V lost 5 bases and J lost 3 bases.

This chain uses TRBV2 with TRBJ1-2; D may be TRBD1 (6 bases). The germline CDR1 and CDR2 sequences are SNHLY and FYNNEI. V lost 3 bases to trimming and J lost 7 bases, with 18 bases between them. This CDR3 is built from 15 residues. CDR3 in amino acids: CASSDPGARRRGYTF. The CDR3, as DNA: TGTGCCAGCAGTGACCCGGGGGCTCGACGGCGTGGCTACACCTTC.

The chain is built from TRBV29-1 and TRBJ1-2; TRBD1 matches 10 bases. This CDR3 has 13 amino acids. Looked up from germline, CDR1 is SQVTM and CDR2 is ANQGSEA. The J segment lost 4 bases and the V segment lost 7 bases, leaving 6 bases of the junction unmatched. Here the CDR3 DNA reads TGCAGCGCTGGGGACAGGGGCGGCTATGGCTACACCTTC. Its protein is CSAGDRGGYGYTF.

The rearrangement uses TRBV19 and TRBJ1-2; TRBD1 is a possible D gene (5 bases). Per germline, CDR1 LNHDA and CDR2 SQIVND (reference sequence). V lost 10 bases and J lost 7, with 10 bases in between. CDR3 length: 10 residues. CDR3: CATRDGGYTF. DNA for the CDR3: TGTGCCACCAGGGACGGTGGCTACACCTTC.